The clone carrying this T cell receptor beta chain has a count of ten or more. Its specificity is unknown. These data are taken from a study of T cells after yellow fever vaccination. As for the study in general: Fractions with few cells were prepared using SMART-Seq v4 Ultra Low Input. Whole-study results and caveats: Reappearing after the booster were most of the clones from primary vaccination (roughly 95% CD4, 88% CD8). Only a small proportion of the clonotypes turned up in both the CD4 and the CD8 compartments, likely arising from convergent recombination.

In making TCR cDNA, 5'RACE template switching added a universal primer site and UMIs to it. TCRdb reprocessed the 5' RACE reads via MiXCR and lists one record per CDR3 protein. The sample yields a few hundred thousand distinct CDR3 sequences, 12% seen once. Sequenced material: CD4+ T cells sorted from PBMCs, taken 15 days after the yellow fever booster vaccination. This clonotype was sampled from a man younger than 35 who received the YFV17D yellow fever vaccine.

CDR3 sequence: CASSRGKGAGEKLFF. Written as DNA, the CDR3 is TGTGCCAGCAGCAGAGGGAAGGGAGCTGGGGAAAAACTGTTTTTT. The chain combines TRBV9 with TRBJ1-4; D uncertain. Trimming removed 4 bases from V and 8 bases from J, with 18 bases in between. CDR3 length: 15 residues. Germline V gives CDR1 SGDLS, CDR2 YYNGEE.